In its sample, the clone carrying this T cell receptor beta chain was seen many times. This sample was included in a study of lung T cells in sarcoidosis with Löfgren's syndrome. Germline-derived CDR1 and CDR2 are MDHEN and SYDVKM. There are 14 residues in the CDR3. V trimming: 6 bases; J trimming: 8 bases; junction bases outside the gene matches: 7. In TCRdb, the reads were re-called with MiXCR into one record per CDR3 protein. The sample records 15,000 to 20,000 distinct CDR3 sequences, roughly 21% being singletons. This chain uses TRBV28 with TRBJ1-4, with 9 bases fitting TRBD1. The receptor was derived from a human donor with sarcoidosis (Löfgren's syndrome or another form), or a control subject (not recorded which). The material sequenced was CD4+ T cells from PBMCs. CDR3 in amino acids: CASRGQGVEEKLFF. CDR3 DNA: TGTGCCAGCAGGGGACAGGGAGTTGAGGAAAAACTGTTTTTT.